The 24 T cell receptor beta chains below were found in one sample sequenced in a study of Ad26.COV2.S vaccination and SARS-CoV-2 variants. Treatment reported: some 20 received Ad26.COV2.S at low or high dose, single or two shots; about five received placebo; per-sample allocation not given. Day 63 after the first injection of vaccine or placebo was the sampling time. Data came from immunoSEQ multiplex PCR; TCRdb stores just in-frame clones and leaves some out. The sample includes more than 300,000 clones, around 81% of them seen just once. Sequences were derived from peripheral blood, sampled in a trial of Ad26.COV2.S vaccine versus placebo. The receptors here all came from a person aged 18-60 years who received the Ad26.COV2.S COVID-19 vaccine or a placebo.

The gene calls are TRBV3-1 (or the pseudogene TRBV3-2) and TRBJ2-7; a weak D match, TRBD1 (6 bases). Germline CDR1 LGHDT, CDR2 YNNKEL (reference sequence). This CDR3 has 13 amino acids. Trimming took off 5 bases at V and 2 bases at J, with 10 bases between the two ends. Written as DNA, the CDR3 is TGTGCCAGCAGCGTACAGGGCGCCTACGAGCAGTACTTC. Protein sequence: CASSVQGAYEQYF.

The genes are TRBV12-5 and TRBJ2-7; 8 bases fit TRBD2. Trimming cost V 6 bases and J 0 bases; bases outside gene matches: 10. Germline CDR1 is LGHNT and CDR2 is FRNRAP. This CDR3 is 16 amino acids long. The CDR3 loop is CASGRWERGSSYEQYF. The DNA of the CDR3 is TGTGCTAGTGGCCGGTGGGAGCGGGGGAGCTCCTACGAGCAGTACTTC.

This chain joins TRBV12-3 or TRBV12-4 and TRBJ2-2; no firm D call. The CDR3 is made up of 13 amino acids. V shed 0 bases and J shed 7 bases, with 6 bases lying between them. The CDR3 DNA sequence: TGTGCCAGCAGTTTAGCGCAGATCGGGGAGCTGTTTTTT. Translation gives CASSLAQIGELFF.

The chain combines TRBV5-4 with TRBJ2-1, with TRBD2 matching over 14 bases. The V gene's germline CDR1 is SGHNT and CDR2 YYREEE (reference sequence). The CDR3 sequence is 16 residues long. With 0 bases clipped from V and 7 bases from J, the junction kept 3 bases outside the gene matches. In DNA, the CDR3 is TGTGCCAGCAGCTTGGGGACTAGCGGGGGGTGGAATGAGCAGTTCTTC. This encodes CASSLGTSGGWNEQFF. Complete variable domain (other parts from reference TRBV5-4 and TRBJ2-1): ETGVTQSPTHLIKTRGQQVTLRCSSQSGHNTVSWYQQALGQGPQFIFQYYREEENGRGNFPPRFSGLQFPNYSSELNVNALELDDSALYLCASSLGTSGGWNEQFFGPGTRLTVL.

This clone has a handful of counts. The chain recombines TRBV9 with TRBJ2-2; the D gene is possibly TRBD1 (6 bases). V was shortened by 0 bases and J by 7 bases, with 10 bases between the two germline ends. Germline lookup yields CDR1 SGDLS and CDR2 YYNGEE. The CDR3 is 14 residues long. The CDR3 DNA is TGTGCCAGCAGCGTAGGTGCAGGGGTCGGGGAGCTGTTTTTT. This encodes CASSVGAGVGELFF.

The genes are TRBV5-4 and TRBJ1-3; a possible D gene is TRBD1 (5 bases). V was trimmed by 3 bases and J by 0 bases, leaving 10 bases between them. Per the germline V gene, CDR1 is SGHNT and CDR2 is YYREEE (reference sequence). The length of the CDR3 is 15 residues. CDR3 residues: CASSWDGISGNTIYF. In DNA, the CDR3 is TGTGCCAGCAGCTGGGACGGCATCTCTGGAAACACCATATATTTT. The whole variable domain, remainder taken from reference TRBV5-4 and TRBJ1-3, is ETGVTQSPTHLIKTRGQQVTLRCSSQSGHNTVSWYQQALGQGPQFIFQYYREEENGRGNFPPRFSGLQFPNYSSELNVNALELDDSALYLCASSWDGISGNTIYFGEGSWLTVV.

The J gene is TRBJ1-2, the V gene TRBV4-2; D possibly corresponds to TRBD1 (5 bases). V was cut by 4 bases and J by 2 bases, with 14 bases left in between. Germline CDR1 LGHNA, CDR2 YNFKEQ. The CDR3 runs 15 residues. The CDR3 DNA follows: TGTGCCAGCAGCCCTCGCGGGACTCCCAACTATGGCTACACCTTC. The encoded protein is CASSPRGTPNYGYTF.

The rearrangement joins TRBV29-1 to TRBJ1-1; D not resolved. The V end lost 1 base, the J end lost 4 bases, and 16 bases lay between the germline ends. This CDR3 has 15 amino acids. The V gene's germline CDR1 is SQVTM and CDR2 ANQGSEA. The DNA for the CDR3 is TGCAGCGTTGAAGGCTCGGAGGGTCTAACCACTGAAGCTTTCTTT. Amino acid sequence: CSVEGSEGLTTEAFF.

V and J are TRBV11-1 and TRBJ1-1; D unresolved. CDR3 length: 15 amino acids. CDR1 and CDR2 (germline): SGHAT, FQDESV (reference sequence). Trimming removed 1 base at V and 4 bases at J, with 13 bases between. The DNA for the CDR3 is TGTGCCAGCAGCTTAGGTCCCTCGGGAGGCACTGAAGCTTTCTTT. This encodes CASSLGPSGGTEAFF.

The gene calls are TRBV3-1 (or the pseudogene TRBV3-2) and TRBJ2-5, with D possibly TRBD2 on 5 matching bases. There are 14 residues in the CDR3. Germline-derived CDR1 and CDR2 are LGHDT and YNNKEL (reference sequence). V lost 3 bases and J 3 bases, leaving 11 bases between the germline ends. The CDR3 protein is CASSHGWRKETQYF. The CDR3 DNA sequence: TGTGCCAGCAGCCACGGGTGGAGGAAAGAGACCCAGTACTTC.

V usage is TRBV27 and J usage is TRBJ2-1; the D gene is possibly TRBD2 (6 bases). The CDR3 runs 15 residues. V was clipped by 6 bases and J by 6 bases, with 18 bases between them. Germline loops: CDR1 MNHEY, CDR2 SMNVEV (reference sequence). The CDR3 DNA reads as TGTGCCAGCAGATCCCACGGCGGGGTAATCAATGAGCAGTTCTTC. The encoded protein is CASRSHGGVINEQFF.

The chain combines TRBV20-1 with TRBJ1-1; possible D gene TRBD1, 5 bases. Trimming cost V 3 bases and J 4 bases, with 15 bases left between them. CDR3 length: 14 residues. Per germline, CDR1 DFQATT and CDR2 SNEGSKA (reference sequence). CDR3 bases: TGCAGTGCTAGTGCGCCGGGGGGAGTCACTGAAGCTTTCTTT. Its protein product is CSASAPGGVTEAFF.

Of note for this clone: Different DNA sequences within this sample yield the same CDR3. This chain links TRBV3-1 (or the pseudogene TRBV3-2) with TRBJ2-7; D call uncertain. This CDR3 has 12 residues. Germline-derived CDR1 and CDR2 are LGHDT and YNNKEL (reference sequence). Trimming shortened V by 1 base and J by 2 bases, and 3 bases separated the two germline ends. CDR3 in amino acids: CASSQGAYEQYF. CDR3 nucleotides: TGTGCCAGCAGCCAAGGTGCCTACGAGCAGTACTTC.

This clone was picked up one time. As DNA, the CDR3 is TGTGCCAGCAGCCCAGCTCCGAACACCATATATTTT. This gives the protein CASSPAPNTIYF. The chain links TRBV7-9 to TRBJ1-3, with unresolved D. The germline V gene encodes CDR1 SEHNR and CDR2 FQNEAQ (reference sequence). V lost 5 bases and J lost 7, with 9 bases in between. This CDR3 is built from 12 residues.

This clone appeared a few times. Here the CDR3 reads CASRIEGGEQYF. CDR3 in DNA: TGTGCCAGCAGGATCGAAGGGGGCGAGCAGTACTTC. This chain links TRBV7-9 with TRBJ2-7; tentatively, D is TRBD1 (6 bases). CDR1 is SEHNR and CDR2 is FQNEAQ in the germline V gene (reference sequence). The CDR3 spans 12 residues. V lost 6 bases and J lost 6, with 12 bases in between. Full variable domain (missing parts from reference TRBV7-9 and TRBJ2-7): DTGVSQNPRHKITKRGQNVTFRCDPISEHNRLYWYRQTLGQGPEFLTYFQNEAQLEKSRLLSDRFSAERPKGSFSTLEIQRTEQGDSAMYLCASRIEGGEQYFGPGTRLTVT.

The CDR3 nucleotides read TGTGCCAGCCAGGGGGGTCACTATCAGCCCCAGCATTTT. As protein: CASQGGHYQPQHF. This chain connects TRBV7-8 to TRBJ1-5; the match to TRBD1 covers 7 bases. Germline loops: CDR1 SGHVS, CDR2 FQNEAQ. Trimming cost V 8 bases and J 5 bases; bases outside gene matches: 6. The CDR3 spans 13 residues.

This rearrangement joins TRBV6-6 to TRBJ1-1, with TRBD1 matching 7 bases. The CDR3 extends over 13 amino acids. V was clipped by 7 bases and J by 5 bases; unmatched bases: 7. Germline CDR1 and CDR2: MNHNY and SVGAGI (reference sequence). The CDR3 DNA reads TGTGCCAGCAACCGCGTACAGGGGACTGAAGCTTTCTTT. Translating it yields CASNRVQGTEAFF.

CDR3 DNA sequence: TGTGCCAGCAGTTTCCCTGCCCCTACCGGGACTAGCGGGGGCAGCTTGATCAATGAGCAGTTCTTC. This codes for CASSFPAPTGTSGGSLINEQFF. V gene TRBV28 combines with J gene TRBJ2-1; 14 nucleotides align to TRBD2. V was pared by 3 bases and J by 6 bases, with 22 bases of the junction left unmatched. The CDR3 extends over 22 amino acids. Germline lookup yields CDR1 MDHEN and CDR2 SYDVKM.

The CDR3 loop is CASSEVDGGSGNYGYTF. The CDR3 nucleotides are TGTGCCAGCAGTGAAGTAGATGGGGGATCGGGCAACTATGGCTACACCTTC. The chain joins TRBV2 to TRBJ1-2; a weak D match, TRBD1 (5 bases). The CDR3 is 17 amino acids. CDR1 is SNHLY, CDR2 FYNNEI, per germline. Deletions cut 1 base from V and 2 bases from J, with 17 bases between.

This clone was detected only a few times. This chain joins TRBV9 and TRBJ2-7; D not resolved. The CDR3 totals 14 residues. Trimming left V 0 bases short and J 0 bases short, with 7 bases between. Germline V CDR1 and CDR2: SGDLS, YYNGEE. For the CDR3, the DNA is TGTGCCAGCAGCGTAGCGATGAGCTCCTACGAGCAGTACTTC. This translates into CASSVAMSSYEQYF.

This clone was seen only a few times. The gene calls are TRBV5-5 and TRBJ1-1; TRBD1 might be the D (6 bases). V shed 6 bases and J shed 1 base, with 10 bases lying between them. The CDR3 has 13 amino acids. Germline-derived CDR1 and CDR2 are SGHKS and YYEKEE (reference sequence). Here the CDR3 reads CASTHRENTEAFF. The CDR3 DNA sequence: TGTGCCAGCACCCACAGGGAGAACACTGAAGCTTTCTTT.

The chain combines TRBV5-1 with TRBJ1-3, with D uncertain. V lost 0 bases, J lost 0 bases, and 7 bases lay in between. The CDR3 is 15 residues long. CDR1 is SGHRS, CDR2 YFSETQ, per germline. The CDR3 is CASSLAASSGNTIYF. The CDR3 DNA sequence: TGCGCCAGCAGCTTGGCAGCCAGCTCTGGAAACACCATATATTTT.

This chain connects TRBV20-1 to TRBJ2-7; D not certain. The V end lost 6 bases, the J end lost 0 bases, and 6 bases lay between the germline ends. Germline V gives CDR1 DFQATT, CDR2 SNEGSKA (reference sequence). This CDR3 is built from 11 residues. The chain's CDR3 is CSAPSSYEQYF. DNA for the CDR3: TGCAGTGCCCCAAGCTCCTACGAGCAGTACTTC.

This clone occurred once. The V and J genes are TRBV19 and TRBJ1-3; TRBD1 might be the D (5 bases). The ends were cut back, 7 bases at V and 0 bases at J, with 16 bases in the middle. Germline values: CDR1 LNHDA, CDR2 SQIVND (reference sequence). The CDR3 totals 16 residues. CDR3 loop: CASTQTGAYSGNTIYF. CDR3 nucleotide sequence: TGTGCCAGTACCCAAACTGGGGCCTACTCTGGAAACACCATATATTTT.